These T cell receptor beta chains were read from a single sample in a study of T cells after yellow fever vaccination. Using its own MiXCR run on the 5' RACE reads, TCRdb lists one record per CDR3 protein. The profile covers 450,000 to 600,000 distinct CDR3 sequences, with less than 20% appearing a single time and approximately 15% taken by the ten largest. The sample in question was PBMCs, obtained 5 days after the first yellow fever vaccination. These receptors all stem from a man aged 18 to 29 who received the YFV17D yellow fever vaccine. CDR3s include the opening cysteine and the closing phenylalanine or tryptophan. A D gene is named only where the DNA matches it firmly. Expanded clones are given a class, and other clones once, few, many or no size at all.

TRBJ2-1 | few | TRBV7-3 | NA | CASSLDGLYNEQFF | TGTGCCAGCAGCTTAGACGGGTTATACAATGAGCAGTTCTTC
TRBJ2-1 | few | TRBV9 | NA | CASSAGTDNEQFF | TGTGCCAGCAGCGCGGGGACCGACAATGAGCAGTTCTTC
TRBJ2-3 | many | TRBV5-1 | NA | CASSLDSSTDTQYF | TGTGCCAGCAGCTTAGACAGTTCCACAGATACGCAGTATTTT
TRBJ2-7 | NA | TRBV29-1 | TRBD2 | CSVEDLQRGGAYEQYF | TGCAGCGTTGAAGATCTTCAGCGGGGGGGAGCCTACGAGCAGTACTTC
TRBJ2-2 | few | TRBV24-1 | TRBD2 | CATSDLTSGGTGHVGELFF | TGTGCCACCAGTGATCTAACTAGCGGGGGTACCGGGCATGTCGGGGAGCTGTTTTTT
TRBJ2-5 | few | TRBV12-5 | NA | CASGPGHTGDVGETQYF | TGTGCTAGTGGACCCGGCCACACCGGGGACGTGGGGGAGACCCAGTACTTC
TRBJ2-5 | NA | TRBV4-3 | NA | CASSQDPTSQETQYF | TGCGCCAGCAGCCAAGATCCGACTAGTCAAGAGACCCAGTACTTC
TRBJ1-4 | NA | TRBV7-9 | TRBD1 | CASSLRQGLQPNEKLFF | TGTGCCAGCAGCCTCAGACAGGGCCTCCAGCCTAATGAAAAACTGTTTTTT
TRBJ1-1 | NA | TRBV9 | NA | CASSLDDGRNTEAFF | TGTGCCAGCAGCCTCGACGACGGGAGGAACACTGAAGCTTTCTTT
TRBJ1-5 | many | TRBV12-3/TRBV12-4 | NA | CASSLGFGGEIGYQHF | TGTGCCAGCAGTTTGGGGTTTGGGGGAGAGATCGGGTACCAGCATTTT
TRBJ1-5 | few | TRBV7-2 | NA | CASSFQGGAQPQHF | TGTGCCAGCAGCTTCCAGGGTGGGGCTCAGCCCCAGCATTTT
TRBJ2-1 | few | TRBV10-3 | TRBD1 | CAISRTGPNEQFF | TGTGCCATCAGCCGGACAGGACCCAATGAGCAGTTCTTC
TRBJ1-6 | NA | TRBV5-1 | NA | CASSLTPDRVNSPLHF | TGCGCCAGCAGCCTCACCCCGGACAGAGTTAATTCACCCCTCCACTTT
TRBJ1-1 | many | TRBV5-6 | NA | CASSRVDEAFF | TGTGCCAGCAGTAGGGTGGATGAAGCTTTCTTT
TRBJ2-5 | NA | TRBV7-8 | TRBD2 | CASSFISLAGGQETQYF | TGTGCCAGCAGCTTCATAAGCCTAGCGGGGGGTCAAGAGACCCAGTACTTC
TRBJ2-1 | NA | TRBV3-1 | NA | CASSQGSGPPQHEQFF | TGTGCCAGCAGCCAAGGATCTGGGCCCCCTCAACATGAGCAGTTCTTC
TRBJ1-4 | few | TRBV5-6 | NA | CASSFPRGTHEKLFF | TGTGCCAGCAGCTTCCCCCGAGGGACCCATGAAAAACTGTTTTTT
TRBJ1-1 | NA | TRBV7-8 | TRBD1 | CASSQTGGEAFF | TGTGCCAGCAGCCAAACAGGGGGCGAAGCTTTCTTT
TRBJ1-6 | few | TRBV4-3 | NA | CASSPRDSDNSPLHF | TGCGCCAGCAGCCCTAGGGACTCAGATAATTCACCCCTCCACTTT
TRBJ2-1 | NA | TRBV19 | TRBD2 | CASNPAGGPWNEQFF | TGTGCCAGTAACCCGGCGGGGGGGCCTTGGAATGAGCAGTTCTTC
TRBJ2-5 | many | TRBV20-1 | TRBD2 | CSAPRGARQETQYF | TGCAGTGCTCCGCGGGGGGCCAGGCAAGAGACCCAGTACTTC
TRBJ1-2 | NA | TRBV5-6 | NA | CASSLAGGHGYTF | TGTGCCAGCAGCTTGGCCGGGGGCCATGGCTACACCTTC
TRBJ2-7 | NA | TRBV11-2 | NA | CASSFKLAWSSYEQYF | TGTGCCAGCAGCTTCAAGCTAGCGTGGAGCTCCTACGAGCAGTACTTC
TRBJ2-3 | once | TRBV7-6 | TRBD2 | CASSSWTSSDTQYF | TGTGCCAGCAGCTCGTGGACTAGCTCAGATACGCAGTATTTT
TRBJ2-5 | few | TRBV5-1 | TRBD1 | CASSFGTAYQETQYF | TGCGCCAGCAGCTTCGGGACAGCGTACCAAGAGACCCAGTACTTC
TRBJ2-3 | many | TRBV12-3/TRBV12-4 | NA | CASRTATDTQYF | TGTGCCAGCAGGACGGCGACAGATACGCAGTATTTT
TRBJ2-3 | NA | TRBV2 | TRBD1 | CASSDGTGVNSTDTQYF | TGTGCCAGCAGTGATGGGACAGGGGTAAATAGCACAGATACGCAGTATTTT
TRBJ2-3 | NA | TRBV15 | NA | CATGLGTDTQYF | TGTGCCACCGGGCTAGGCACAGATACGCAGTATTTT
TRBJ1-2 | few | TRBV14 | NA | CASSQDQGSYGYTF | TGTGCCAGCAGCCAAGATCAGGGTTCCTATGGCTACACCTTC
TRBJ2-1 | NA | TRBV18 | NA | CASSIMDGPLYNEQFF | TGTGCCAGCTCAATCATGGACGGACCCCTCTACAATGAGCAGTTCTTC
TRBJ2-1 | few | TRBV7-9 | NA | CASSFKGLILDEQFF | TGTGCCAGCAGCTTCAAGGGGCTTATTCTGGATGAGCAGTTCTTC
TRBJ2-1 | NA | TRBV2 | NA | CASSVDRTQFF | TGTGCCAGCAGTGTCGACAGGACGCAGTTCTTC
TRBJ2-1 | NA | TRBV4-3 | NA | CASSPFAAERVNEQFF | TGCGCCAGCAGCCCCTTCGCTGCAGAGCGGGTCAATGAGCAGTTCTTC
TRBJ2-6 | few | TRBV2 | NA | CASGRTPSGANVLTF | TGTGCCAGCGGTAGGACACCCTCTGGGGCCAACGTCCTGACTTTC
TRBJ2-1 | few | TRBV7-3 | TRBD1 | CASSRGDRGNEQFF | TGTGCCAGCAGCCGAGGGGACAGGGGTAATGAGCAGTTCTTC
TRBJ1-3 | few | TRBV4-1 | NA | CASSQSGDASGNTIYF | TGCGCCAGCAGCCAGTCGGGTGATGCTTCTGGAAACACCATATATTTT
TRBJ1-2 | NA | TRBV6-5 | TRBD1 | CASRRDSPGGYGYTF | TGTGCCAGCAGACGGGACAGCCCCGGAGGCTATGGCTACACCTTC
TRBJ2-5 | NA | TRBV25-1 | NA | CASSPGLMIQETQYF | TGTGCCAGCAGCCCGGGACTCATGATACAAGAGACCCAGTACTTC
TRBJ1-1 | NA | TRBV5-1 | NA | CASSSPNMNTEAFF | TGCGCCAGCAGCTCCCCTAACATGAACACTGAAGCTTTCTTT
TRBJ2-2 | NA | TRBV20-1 | NA | CSARDAGLSTGELFF | TGCAGTGCTAGAGATGCGGGGCTAAGCACCGGGGAGCTGTTTTTT
TRBJ1-5 | NA | TRBV5-5 | TRBD1 | CASSLVTGPRNQPQHF | TGTGCCAGCAGCTTGGTGACAGGGCCCCGCAATCAGCCCCAGCATTTT
TRBJ2-2 | many | TRBV6-4 | NA | CASSGTNTGELFF | TGTGCCAGCAGTGGGACGAACACCGGGGAGCTGTTTTTT
TRBJ2-3 | NA | TRBV14 | NA | CASSRRQWGRADTQYF | TGTGCCAGCAGCAGACGACAGTGGGGTCGGGCAGATACGCAGTATTTT
TRBJ1-5 | few | TRBV6-5 | NA | CASSWGTGQNQPQHF | TGTGCCAGCAGTTGGGGCACAGGCCAGAATCAGCCCCAGCATTTT
TRBJ1-2 | few | TRBV25-1 | NA | CASRGLAYGYTF | TGTGCCAGCCGGGGACTAGCCTATGGCTACACCTTC